This TCR beta chain was recovered during a study of T cells after yellow fever vaccination. Study context: Each low-cell-number fraction was prepared by means of SMART-Seq v4 Ultra Low Input. Broader study findings: A large majority of primary-vaccination clones showed up again after the booster (approximately 95% CD4, around 85% CD8).

This clonotype was observed a handful of times. Its antigen is currently unknown. Trimming pared 5 bases from V and 2 bases from J, leaving 12 bases between. The germline V gene encodes CDR1 SEHNR and CDR2 FQNEAQ (reference sequence). The CDR3 is 14 residues long. Each CDR3 protein gets one entry after TCRdb re-called the 5' RACE reads with MiXCR. The profile shows approximately 550,000 distinct CDR3 sequences, about 19% of them singletons. The receptor's source is a man younger than 40 who received the YFV17D yellow fever vaccine. V gene TRBV7-9 combines with J gene TRBJ2-5; a weak D match, TRBD2 (5 bases). This specimen consisted of PBMCs, obtained 15 days after the yellow fever booster vaccination. As DNA, the CDR3 is TGTGCCAGCAGCCGACTTCGAGGGCAAGAGACCCAGTACTTC. This encodes CASSRLRGQETQYF. The full variable domain, its missing parts supplied by reference TRBV7-9 and TRBJ2-5, is DTGVSQNPRHKITKRGQNVTFRCDPISEHNRLYWYRQTLGQGPEFLTYFQNEAQLEKSRLLSDRFSAERPKGSFSTLEIQRTEQGDSAMYLCASSRLRGQETQYFGPGTRLLVL.